This T cell receptor beta chain was observed in a study of blood T cell repertoires in COVID-19. Looking at the study overall: Specimens from acute and convalescent COVID-19 originated in the United States, Italy and Spain. In each case, the material was cDNA or gDNA derived from T cells, B-cell-depleted T cells, or PBMCs.

V trimming: 6 bases; J trimming: 3 bases; junction bases outside the gene matches: 4. This CDR3 comprises 15 residues. CDR1 is KGHDR, CDR2 SFDVKD, per germline. The Seattle patients joined while their infection was active and were tracked longitudinally afterward. Per the study methods: Amplification of reference gene primers was used by the study to estimate nucleated cell counts. Assay: immunoSEQ multiplex PCR; the TCRdb copy retains only in-frame clones and omits some. V and J calls and clone size follow that table, whereas D and trimming were derived from the DNA. This sample carries over 400,000 clones, 85% to 90% of them seen once, and the ten largest clones take about 8%.

This chain uses TRBV24-1 with TRBJ1-1; 12 nucleotides agree with TRBD1. The receptor was derived from a woman aged 45 to 65 with COVID-19, enrolled during active disease. Sequenced input: peripheral blood. The CDR3 loop is CATSQGQGADTEAFF. CDR3 sequence (DNA): TGTGCCACCAGTCAGGGACAGGGGGCCGACACTGAAGCTTTCTTT.